This TCR beta chain was found in a study of cytomegalovirus exposure and HLA in healthy donors. Turning to this clone: As yet, its antigen is unknown.

PCR amplification relied on 60 Vbeta primers (plus 13 Jbeta primers). Profiling relied on immunoSEQ multiplex PCR, and the TCRdb table lists in-frame clones only, not all of them. This table holds 100,000 or so clones, approximately 72% found once. V was clipped by 10 bases and J by 3 bases; unmatched bases: 9. The CDR3 sequence is 15 residues long. Germline loops: CDR1 SEHNR, CDR2 FQNEAQ (reference sequence). General observations from the study: By HLA locus, TCR association rates varied in a later analysis, with DRB1 showing the most and HLA-C the fewest. Within an earlier analysis, most TCR beta V segments proved productive either about 90% or about 30% of the time.

Specimen: PBMCs. The chain links TRBV7-9 to TRBJ2-2; 9 nucleotides align to TRBD1. The receptor was isolated from a man aged 30 to 45 in good health and CMV-seronegative. The CDR3 DNA is TGTGCCACCCTTCTGGGACAGGGTTACACCGGGGAGCTGTTTTTT. It specifies CATLLGQGYTGELFF.